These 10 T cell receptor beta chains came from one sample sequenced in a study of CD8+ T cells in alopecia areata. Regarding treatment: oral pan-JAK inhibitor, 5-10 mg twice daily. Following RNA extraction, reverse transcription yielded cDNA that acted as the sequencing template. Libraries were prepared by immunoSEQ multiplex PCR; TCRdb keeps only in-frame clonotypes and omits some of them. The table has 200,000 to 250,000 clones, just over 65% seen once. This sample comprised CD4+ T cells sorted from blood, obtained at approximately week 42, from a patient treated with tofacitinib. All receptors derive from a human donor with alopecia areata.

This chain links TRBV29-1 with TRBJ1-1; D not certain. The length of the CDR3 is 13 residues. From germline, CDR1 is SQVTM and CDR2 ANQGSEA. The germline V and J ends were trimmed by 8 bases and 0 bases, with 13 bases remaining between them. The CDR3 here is CSTRDDMNTEAFF. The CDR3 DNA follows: TGCAGCACTAGGGATGATATGAACACTGAAGCTTTCTTT.

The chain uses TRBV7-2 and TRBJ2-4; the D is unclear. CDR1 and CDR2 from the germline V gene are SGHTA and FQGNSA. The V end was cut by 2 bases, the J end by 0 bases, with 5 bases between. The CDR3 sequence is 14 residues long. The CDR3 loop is CASSLREAKNIQYF. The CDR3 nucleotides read TGTGCCAGCAGCTTAAGGGAAGCCAAAAACATTCAGTACTTC.

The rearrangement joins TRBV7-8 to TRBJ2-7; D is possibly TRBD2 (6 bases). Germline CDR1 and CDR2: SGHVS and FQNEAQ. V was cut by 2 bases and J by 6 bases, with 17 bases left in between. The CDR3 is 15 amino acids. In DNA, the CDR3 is TGTGCCAGCAGCTTAACGGGCTCTAGCGTTGGCGAGCAGTACTTC. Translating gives CASSLTGSSVGEQYF.

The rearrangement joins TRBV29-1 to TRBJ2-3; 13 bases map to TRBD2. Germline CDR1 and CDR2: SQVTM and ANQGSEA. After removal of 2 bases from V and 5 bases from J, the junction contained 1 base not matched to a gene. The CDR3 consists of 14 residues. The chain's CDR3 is CSVERTSGGDTQYF. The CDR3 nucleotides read TGCAGCGTTGAAAGGACTAGCGGGGGAGATACGCAGTATTTT.

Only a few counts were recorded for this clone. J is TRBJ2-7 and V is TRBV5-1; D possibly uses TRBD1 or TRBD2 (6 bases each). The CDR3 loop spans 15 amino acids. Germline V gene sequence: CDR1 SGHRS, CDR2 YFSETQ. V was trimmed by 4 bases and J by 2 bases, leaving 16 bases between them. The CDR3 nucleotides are TGCGCCAGCAGCCAGGGCACGAGGGGGGCCTACGAGCAGTACTTC. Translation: CASSQGTRGAYEQYF.

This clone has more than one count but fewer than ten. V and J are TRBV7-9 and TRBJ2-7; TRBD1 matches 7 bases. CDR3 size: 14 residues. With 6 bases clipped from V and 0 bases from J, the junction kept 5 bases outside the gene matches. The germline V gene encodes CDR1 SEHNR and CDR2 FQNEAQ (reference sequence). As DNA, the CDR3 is TGTGCCAGCAGTTGGGGGACAGTCTCCTACGAGCAGTACTTC. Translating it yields CASSWGTVSYEQYF.

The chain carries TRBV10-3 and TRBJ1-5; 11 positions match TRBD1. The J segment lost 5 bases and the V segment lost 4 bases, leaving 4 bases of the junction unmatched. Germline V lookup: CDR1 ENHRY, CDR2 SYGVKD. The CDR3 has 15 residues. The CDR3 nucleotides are TGTGCCATCAGTGGGACAGGGGGCGCGCATCAGCCCCAGCATTTT. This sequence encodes CAISGTGGAHQPQHF.

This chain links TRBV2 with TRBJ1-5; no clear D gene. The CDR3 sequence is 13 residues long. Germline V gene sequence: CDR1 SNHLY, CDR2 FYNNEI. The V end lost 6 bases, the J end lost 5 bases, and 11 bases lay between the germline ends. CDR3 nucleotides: TGTGCCAGCAGGGGGTACGTGGATCAGCCCCAGCATTTT. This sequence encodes CASRGYVDQPQHF.

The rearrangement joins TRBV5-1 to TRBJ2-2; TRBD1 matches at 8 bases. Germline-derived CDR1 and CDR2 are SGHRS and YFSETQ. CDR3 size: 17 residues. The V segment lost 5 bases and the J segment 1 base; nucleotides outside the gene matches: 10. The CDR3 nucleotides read TGCGCCAGCAGTCACCTGGCCGGGACAGGGAACACCGGGGAGCTGTTTTTT. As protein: CASSHLAGTGNTGELFF. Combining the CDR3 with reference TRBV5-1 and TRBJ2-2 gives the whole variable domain KAGVTQTPRYLIKTRGQQVTLSCSPISGHRSVSWYQQTPGQGLQFLFEYFSETQRNKGNFPGRFSGRQFSNSRSEMNVSTLELGDSALYLCASSHLAGTGNTGELFFGEGSRLTVL.

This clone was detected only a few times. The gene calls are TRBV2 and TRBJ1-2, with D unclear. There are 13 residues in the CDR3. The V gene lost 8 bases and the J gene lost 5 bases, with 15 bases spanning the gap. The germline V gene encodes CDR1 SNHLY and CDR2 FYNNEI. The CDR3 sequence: CASARDPNYGYTF. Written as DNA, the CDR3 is TGTGCCAGCGCCCGGGATCCCAATTATGGCTACACCTTC.